The 17 T cell receptor beta chains below all came from one sample that was sequenced in a study of cytomegalovirus exposure and HLA in healthy donors (dated by TCRdb to about 2017). Libraries were prepared through the immunoSEQ multiplex PCR assay. For the multiplex PCR, a mixture combining 60 forward primers for TCR Vbeta segments and 13 reverse primers for TCR Jbeta segments was used. TCRdb carries this immuneACCESS record with in-frame sequences only. Its versions omit some clonotypes, under half of them owing to an unresolved V gene in the studies checked, with the rest unexplained. This sample's table carries 130,000 to 150,000 clones. The leading ten clones occupy about 0.96% of the sample. Sequencing was done on a sample of PBMCs. These receptors were obtained from a male donor in good health and CMV-seronegative.

Points on this clone: Other DNA sequences in this sample translate to the same CDR3. The chain joins TRBV18 to TRBJ2-7; D perhaps matches TRBD2 (6 bases). Germline CDR1 is KGHSH and CDR2 is LQKENI. Trimming left V 3 bases short and J 7 bases short, with 13 bases between. This CDR3 has 13 amino acids. The CDR3 DNA sequence: TGTGCCAGCTCACCCGGGGGAGCAGAAGAGCAGTACTTC. It yields the protein CASSPGGAEEQYF.

The chain combines TRBV5-1 with TRBJ2-7; 10 bases match TRBD1. From germline, CDR1 is SGHRS and CDR2 YFSETQ. V shed 1 base, J shed 0 bases, and the junction held 13 bases outside the gene matches. The CDR3 runs to 19 residues. The CDR3 protein is CASSLRGTGELRFSYEQYF. In DNA, the CDR3 is TGCGCCAGCAGCTTGAGGGGGACAGGGGAGTTACGGTTCTCCTACGAGCAGTACTTC.

The V and J genes are TRBV4-3 and TRBJ2-7; 9 bases are a match to TRBD2. The CDR3 covers 16 residues. With V trimmed by 0 bases and J by 5 bases, 8 bases remained unmatched. Germline lookup yields CDR1 LGHNA and CDR2 YSLEER. CDR3 sequence reads: CASSQEGRAGGHEQYF. For the CDR3, the DNA is TGCGCCAGCAGCCAAGAAGGGCGAGCGGGGGGTCACGAGCAGTACTTC.

The CDR3 loop reads CASSPQGEYEQYF. In nucleotides, the CDR3 is TGTGCCAGCTCACCACAGGGGGAGTACGAGCAGTACTTC. The chain uses TRBV18 and TRBJ2-7; TRBD1 might be the D (6 bases). V lost 1 base and J lost 4, with 8 bases in between. CDR3 length equals 13 residues. CDR1 is KGHSH, CDR2 LQKENI, per germline.

The J gene is TRBJ1-1, the V gene TRBV29-1; perhaps TRBD1 as D (5 bases). The CDR3 has 14 residues. The germline V and J ends were trimmed by 5 bases and 6 bases, with 19 bases remaining between them. Germline V CDR1 and CDR2: SQVTM, ANQGSEA. The CDR3 sequence is CSVPDLAWGAEAFF. CDR3 DNA sequence: TGCAGCGTTCCCGACTTGGCCTGGGGGGCTGAAGCTTTCTTT.

The chain couples TRBV4-2 to TRBJ2-1; TRBD2 agrees at 12 bases. This CDR3 has 17 amino acids. The germline V gene has CDR1 LGHNA and CDR2 YNFKEQ. V dropped 1 base and J dropped 4; count of bases not matched to a gene: 5. The CDR3 coding sequence is TGTGCCAGCAGCCAAGGACTAGCGGGGGAAGTATACAATGAGCAGTTCTTC. It specifies CASSQGLAGEVYNEQFF.

V gene TRBV5-1 combines with J gene TRBJ2-1; 13 positions agree with TRBD2. Losses at the gene ends were 3 bases for V and 12 bases for J; bases not matched to a gene: 6. Germline CDR1 is SGHRS and CDR2 is YFSETQ. CDR3 size: 14 residues. The CDR3 spells CASSSGLAGEGQFF. The CDR3 DNA is TGCGCCAGCAGCTCAGGACTAGCGGGAGAAGGGCAGTTCTTC.

The chain is built from TRBV29-1 and TRBJ2-1; D possibly corresponds to TRBD2 (6 bases). The CDR3 is 12 amino acids. V shed 3 bases and J shed 4 bases, with 7 bases lying between them. CDR1 and CDR2 (germline): SQVTM, ANQGSEA. Written as DNA, the CDR3 is TGCAGCGTTGACCGGGAGTACAATGAGCAGTTCTTC. This sequence encodes CSVDREYNEQFF.

The chain carries TRBV30 and TRBJ2-5; D uncertain. Germline CDR1 reads GTSNPN; CDR2 reads SVGIG (reference sequence). V gave up 0 bases and J gave up 4 bases, with 12 bases separating them. This CDR3 is 14 amino acids long. CDR3 sequence (DNA): TGTGCCTGGAGTGTAGGTGGCAGAGGAGAGACCCAGTACTTC. This codes for CAWSVGGRGETQYF.

The rearrangement links TRBV6-1 to TRBJ2-7, with a weak D call TRBD1 (5 bases). Looked up from germline, CDR1 is MNHNS and CDR2 is SASEGT. There are 13 residues in the CDR3. The V and J ends lost 1 base and 6 bases respectively, with 10 bases between them. The CDR3 protein is CASSEGGRGEQYF. The CDR3 coding sequence is TGTGCCAGCAGTGAAGGGGGAAGGGGCGAGCAGTACTTC.

V usage is TRBV15 and J usage is TRBJ1-5; D not resolved. The germline V gene has CDR1 LNHNV and CDR2 YYDKDF (reference sequence). The CDR3 consists of 16 residues. The V gene lost 0 bases and the J gene lost 6 bases, with 15 bases spanning the gap. CDR3 protein: CATSREKAGPIQPQHF. DNA of the CDR3: TGTGCCACCAGCAGAGAAAAGGCTGGGCCAATTCAGCCCCAGCATTTT.

The rearrangement joins TRBV29-1 to TRBJ1-2; TRBD1 matches at 8 bases. The CDR3 runs to 14 residues. The V and J ends lost 8 bases and 3 bases, in that order; junction bases with no gene match: 11. CDR1 is SQVTM and CDR2 is ANQGSEA in the germline V gene. The CDR3 DNA reads TGCAGCATAATATCAGGGGGCGCGGACTATGGCTACACCTTC. Amino acid sequence: CSIISGGADYGYTF.

This chain joins TRBV15 and TRBJ1-2; no clear D. The germline V gene encodes CDR1 LNHNV and CDR2 YYDKDF (reference sequence). Trimming took 1 base from V and 3 from J, leaving 3 bases between them. The CDR3 sequence is 12 residues long. CDR3 sequence reads: CATSRADYGYTF. The CDR3 bases are TGTGCCACCAGCAGAGCGGACTATGGCTACACCTTC.

V and J are TRBV7-6 and TRBJ1-5; D is undetermined. From germline, CDR1 is SGHVS and CDR2 FNYEAQ. The CDR3 has 16 amino acids. Trimming removed 1 base from V and 6 bases from J, with 16 bases in between. The CDR3 loop reads CASSLGHGPLGQPQHF. CDR3 coding DNA: TGTGCCAGCAGCTTAGGACATGGGCCCCTTGGTCAGCCCCAGCATTTT. The full variable domain, completed using reference TRBV7-6 and TRBJ1-5, is GAGVSQSPRYKVTKRGQDVALRCDPISGHVSLYWYRQALGQGPEFLTYFNYEAQQDKSGLPNDRFSAERPEGSISTLTIQRTEQRDSAMYRCASSLGHGPLGQPQHFGDGTRLSIL.

The chain is built from TRBV19 and TRBJ1-1; tentative D call: TRBD1 (5 bases). The length of the CDR3 is 14 residues. CDR1 is LNHDA, CDR2 SQIVND, per germline (reference sequence). V was cut by 4 bases and J by 0 bases, with 9 bases left in between. Written as DNA, the CDR3 is TGTGCCAGTAGTAAACAGGACCTGAACACTGAAGCTTTCTTT. It codes for CASSKQDLNTEAFF. Together with reference TRBV19 and TRBJ1-1, the CDR3 gives the full variable domain: DGGITQSPKYLFRKEGQNVTLSCEQNLNHDAMYWYRQDPGQGLRLIYYSQIVNDFQKGDIAEGYSVSREKKESFPLTVTSAQKNPTAFYLCASSKQDLNTEAFFGQGTRLTVV.

The gene calls are TRBV14 and TRBJ1-2; D might be TRBD1 (5 bases). Per germline, CDR1 SGHDN and CDR2 FVKESK. The CDR3 is 14 residues long. The germline V and J ends were trimmed by 4 bases and 8 bases, with 17 bases remaining between them. The CDR3 nucleotides are TGTGCCAGCAGCCTTTACGGGGGGTTGAGAGGCTACACCTTC. Translation: CASSLYGGLRGYTF.

This chain connects TRBV29-1 to TRBJ2-6, with TRBD2 as a possible D gene (6 bases). The germline V and J ends were trimmed by 4 bases and 2 bases, with 9 bases remaining between them. Germline CDR1 SQVTM, CDR2 ANQGSEA. The CDR3 covers 14 residues. CDR3 sequence: CSVVGGTGANVLTF. The DNA of the CDR3 is TGCAGCGTTGTGGGGGGAACTGGGGCCAACGTCCTGACTTTC.